Sequencing of this T cell receptor beta chain was carried out in a study of T cell responses to AZD1222 COVID-19 vaccine. Sequenced by immunoSEQ multiplex PCR; TCRdb stores in-frame clones only, minus some. This sample has 90,000 to 100,000 clones; roughly 88% occur once, and the top ten carry about 12%. The ends lost 5 bases at V and 0 bases at J; junction bases unmatched: 9. The CDR3 has 18 amino acids. Germline-derived CDR1 and CDR2 are SGHVS and FQNEAQ. The chain couples TRBV7-8 to TRBJ1-6; 8 bases fit TRBD1. The sequencing here drew on peripheral blood, taken 28 days after the second AZD1222 dose. This TCR was recovered from an adult who received the AZD1222 COVID-19 vaccine. CDR3 protein: CASSVTGVPLSYNSPLHF. The CDR3 bases are TGTGCCAGCAGCGTGACAGGGGTCCCCCTCTCCTATAATTCACCCCTCCACTTT.